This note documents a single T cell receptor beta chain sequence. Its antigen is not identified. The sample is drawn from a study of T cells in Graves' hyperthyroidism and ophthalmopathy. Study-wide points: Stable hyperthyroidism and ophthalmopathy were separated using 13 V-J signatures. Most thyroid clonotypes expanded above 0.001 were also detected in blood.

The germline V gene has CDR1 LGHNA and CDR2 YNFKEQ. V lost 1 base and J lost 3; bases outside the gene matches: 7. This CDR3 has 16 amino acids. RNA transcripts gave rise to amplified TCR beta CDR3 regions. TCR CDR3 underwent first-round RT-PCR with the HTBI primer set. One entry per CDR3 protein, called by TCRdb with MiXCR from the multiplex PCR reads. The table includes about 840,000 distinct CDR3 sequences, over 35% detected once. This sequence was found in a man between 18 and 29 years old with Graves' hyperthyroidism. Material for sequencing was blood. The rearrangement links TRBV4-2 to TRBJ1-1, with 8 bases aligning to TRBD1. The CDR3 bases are TGTGCCAGCAGCCAAGCCTCGGGACAGGCGGACACTGAAGCTTTCTTT. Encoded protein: CASSQASGQADTEAFF.